This T cell receptor beta chain came from a study of CD8 T cells in Susac syndrome. Sequencing targeted TCR beta in T cells from blood (CD8+ and CD4+). With random hexamers, reverse transcription was performed on about 0.45 to 1 ug of RNA. A single record per CDR3 protein comes from TCRdb applying MiXCR to the immunoSEQ multiplex PCR reads. The sample has around 200,000 distinct CDR3 sequences, approximately 94% seen once. Germline-derived CDR1 and CDR2 are SQVTM and ANQGSEA. This CDR3 is 13 amino acids long. V was clipped by 5 bases and J by 4 bases, with 14 bases between them. The clonotype comes from a human donor with Susac syndrome. The sequenced sample consisted of CD4+ T cells from PBMCs. The chain joins TRBV29-1 to TRBJ1-1; possibly TRBD1 for D (6 bases). The CDR3 bases are TGCAGCGTTATTACAGGGCCCGGCACTGAAGCTTTCTTT. Amino acids: CSVITGPGTEAFF.